This TCR beta chain came from a study of cytomegalovirus exposure and HLA in healthy donors. Study results and limitations: A later analysis reportedly found that, within productive TCRs, an Asian-associated ancestry cluster had fewer N-insertions than the mean observed across the roughly 690 donors.

With 60 Vbeta and 13 Jbeta primers, the PCR was carried out. The repertoire was sequenced with immunoSEQ multiplex PCR; TCRdb's copy has only in-frame clones and lacks some. Here the sample spans around 92,000 clones, roughly four fifths being singletons. CDR1 is SGHRS and CDR2 is YFSETQ in the germline V gene. The CDR3 runs 14 residues. The V and J ends lost 7 bases and 7 bases, in that order; junction bases with no gene match: 8. Notes on this clone: Antigen specificity is unknown.

V gene TRBV5-1 combines with J gene TRBJ2-2, with TRBD2 matching 9 bases. The specimen sequenced was PBMCs. The receptor comes from a human donor in good health. Here the CDR3 DNA reads TGCGCCAGCCGGCGGGGGGGCGAAATCGGGGAGCTGTTTTTT. As protein: CASRRGGEIGELFF.